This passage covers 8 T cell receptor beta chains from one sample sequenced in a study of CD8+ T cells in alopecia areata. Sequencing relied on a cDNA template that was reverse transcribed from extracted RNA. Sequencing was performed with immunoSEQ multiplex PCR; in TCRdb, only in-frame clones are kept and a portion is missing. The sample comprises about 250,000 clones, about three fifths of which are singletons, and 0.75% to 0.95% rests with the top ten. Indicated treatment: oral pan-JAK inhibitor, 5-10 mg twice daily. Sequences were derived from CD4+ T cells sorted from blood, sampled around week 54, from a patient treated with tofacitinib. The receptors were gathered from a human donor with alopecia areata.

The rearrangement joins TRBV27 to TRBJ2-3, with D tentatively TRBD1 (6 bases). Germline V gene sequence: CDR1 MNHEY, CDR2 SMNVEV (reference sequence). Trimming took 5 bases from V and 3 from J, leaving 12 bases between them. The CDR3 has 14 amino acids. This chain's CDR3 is CASSPQGKTDTQYF. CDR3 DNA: TGTGCCAGCAGTCCCCAGGGGAAAACAGATACGCAGTATTTT.

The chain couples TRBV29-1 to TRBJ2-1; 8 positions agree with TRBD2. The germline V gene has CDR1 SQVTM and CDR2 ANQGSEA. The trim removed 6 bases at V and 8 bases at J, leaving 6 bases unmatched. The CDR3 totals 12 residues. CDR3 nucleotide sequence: TGCAGCGTAATGCGGGGGGCCTATGAGCAGTTCTTC. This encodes CSVMRGAYEQFF.

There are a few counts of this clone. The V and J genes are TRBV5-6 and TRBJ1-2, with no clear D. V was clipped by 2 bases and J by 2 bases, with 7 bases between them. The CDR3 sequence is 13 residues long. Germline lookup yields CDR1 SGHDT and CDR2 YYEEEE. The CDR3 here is CASSLAGNYGYTF. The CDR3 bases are TGTGCCAGCAGCTTAGCGGGGAACTATGGCTACACCTTC.

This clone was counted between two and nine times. The CDR3 bases are TGTGCCAGCAGCTCCCAACAGGGGAGCACAGATACGCAGTATTTT. Translating it yields CASSSQQGSTDTQYF. V is TRBV7-3 and J is TRBJ2-3, with 7 bases lining up with TRBD1. CDR1 and CDR2 (germline): SGHTA, FQGTGA. J gave up 0 bases and V 4 bases, and 4 bases lay outside the gene matches. This CDR3 has 15 residues.

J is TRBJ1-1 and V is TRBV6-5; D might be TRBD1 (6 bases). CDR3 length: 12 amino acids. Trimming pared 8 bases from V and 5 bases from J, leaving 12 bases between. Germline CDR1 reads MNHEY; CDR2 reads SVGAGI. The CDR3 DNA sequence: TGTGCCAGCCAGGGGTGGGGGACTGAAGCTTTCTTT. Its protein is CASQGWGTEAFF.

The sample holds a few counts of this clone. The CDR3 spells CAWCPGSGNQPQHF. The CDR3 DNA is TGTGCCTGGTGCCCCGGGTCGGGCAATCAGCCCCAGCATTTT. The chain carries TRBV30 and TRBJ1-5; D remains ambiguous. Germline assignment: CDR1 GTSNPN and CDR2 SVGIG (reference sequence). This CDR3 comprises 14 residues. V lost 5 bases, J lost 2 bases, and 13 bases lay in between.

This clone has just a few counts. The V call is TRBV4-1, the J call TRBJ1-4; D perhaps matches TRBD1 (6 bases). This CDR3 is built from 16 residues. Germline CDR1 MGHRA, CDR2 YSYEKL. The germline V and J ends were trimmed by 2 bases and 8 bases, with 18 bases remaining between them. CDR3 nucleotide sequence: TGCGCCAGCAGCCAATCCCCAGGGGTCGGAGGCGAAAAACTGTTTTTT. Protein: CASSQSPGVGGEKLFF.

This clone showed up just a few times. For the CDR3, the DNA is TGTGCCTGGAGTGGACAGGGGTGGACTGAAGCTTTCTTT. This sequence encodes CAWSGQGWTEAFF. The genes are TRBV30 and TRBJ1-1; TRBD1 aligns across 8 bases. Trimming took 1 base from V and 5 from J; bases not matched to a gene: 3. The CDR3 spans 13 residues. CDR1 GTSNPN and CDR2 SVGIG come from the germline V gene (reference sequence).